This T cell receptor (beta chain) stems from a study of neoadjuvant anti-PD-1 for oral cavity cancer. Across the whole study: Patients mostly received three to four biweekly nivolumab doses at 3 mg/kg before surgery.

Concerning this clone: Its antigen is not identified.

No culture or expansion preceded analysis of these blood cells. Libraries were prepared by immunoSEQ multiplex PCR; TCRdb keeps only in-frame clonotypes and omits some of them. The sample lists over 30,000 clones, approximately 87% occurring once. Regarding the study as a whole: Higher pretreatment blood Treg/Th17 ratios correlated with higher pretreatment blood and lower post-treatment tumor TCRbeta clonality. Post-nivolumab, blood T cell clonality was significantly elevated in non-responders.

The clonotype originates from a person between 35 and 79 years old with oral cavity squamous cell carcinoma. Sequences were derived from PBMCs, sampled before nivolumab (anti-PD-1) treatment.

The CDR3 DNA reads as TGTGCCAGTAGTTTTGGAGGGGGCGTAGGACAGCCCCAGCATTTT. Protein sequence: CASSFGGGVGQPQHF. This chain connects TRBV19 to TRBJ1-5; 7 bases are a match to TRBD1. V was pared by 5 bases and J by 7 bases, with 11 bases of the junction left unmatched. The CDR3 loop spans 15 amino acids. CDR1 and CDR2 (germline): LNHDA, SQIVND (reference sequence).